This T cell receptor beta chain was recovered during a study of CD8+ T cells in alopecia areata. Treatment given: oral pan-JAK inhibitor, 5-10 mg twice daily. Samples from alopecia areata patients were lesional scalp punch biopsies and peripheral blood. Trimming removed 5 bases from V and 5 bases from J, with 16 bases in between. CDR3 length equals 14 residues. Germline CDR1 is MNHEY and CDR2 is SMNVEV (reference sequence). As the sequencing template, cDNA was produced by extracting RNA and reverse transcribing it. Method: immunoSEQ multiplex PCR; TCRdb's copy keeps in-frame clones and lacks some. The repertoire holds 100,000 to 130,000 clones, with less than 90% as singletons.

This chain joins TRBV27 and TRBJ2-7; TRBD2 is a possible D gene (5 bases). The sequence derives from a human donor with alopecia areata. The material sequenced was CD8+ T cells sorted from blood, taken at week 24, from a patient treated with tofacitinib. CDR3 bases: TGTGCCAGCAGTCCACAATCGGGGAGTCACGAGCAGTACTTC. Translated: CASSPQSGSHEQYF.